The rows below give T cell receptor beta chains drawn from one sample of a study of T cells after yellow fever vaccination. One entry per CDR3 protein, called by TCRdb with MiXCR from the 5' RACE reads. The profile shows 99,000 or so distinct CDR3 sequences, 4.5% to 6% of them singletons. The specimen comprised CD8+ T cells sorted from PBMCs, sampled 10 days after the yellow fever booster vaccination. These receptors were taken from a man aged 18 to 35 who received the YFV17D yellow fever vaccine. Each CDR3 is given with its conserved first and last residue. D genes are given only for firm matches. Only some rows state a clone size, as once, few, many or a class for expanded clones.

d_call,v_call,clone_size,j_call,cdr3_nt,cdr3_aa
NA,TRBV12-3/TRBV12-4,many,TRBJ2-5,TGTGCCAGCAGTTTTGGGCAAGAGACCCAGTACTTC,CASSFGQETQYF
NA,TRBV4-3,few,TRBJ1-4,TGCGCCAGCGGTCATCCATCAACTAATGAAAAACTGTTTTTT,CASGHPSTNEKLFF
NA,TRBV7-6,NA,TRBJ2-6,TGTGCCAGCAGCTCTAGCCCCGGGGCGGGGGCCAACGTCCTGACTTTC,CASSSSPGAGANVLTF
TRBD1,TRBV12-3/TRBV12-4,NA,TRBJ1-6,TGTGCCAGCAGGCCCGGGACAGTTGATTCACCCCTCCACTTT,CASRPGTVDSPLHF
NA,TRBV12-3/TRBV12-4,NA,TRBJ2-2,TGTGCCAGCGGTGGGGGAACCGGGGAGCTGTTTTTT,CASGGGTGELFF
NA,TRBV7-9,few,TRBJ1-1,TGTGCCAGCAGCTCTGACAGGTCTCATGGGGCTTTCTTT,CASSSDRSHGAFF
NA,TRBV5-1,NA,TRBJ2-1,TGCGCCAGCAGCTTTGCGGTGTTGGCCTACAATGAGCAGTTCTTC,CASSFAVLAYNEQFF
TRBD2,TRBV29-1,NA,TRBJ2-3,TGCAGCGTTGCGGGTCTAGCGGGGTTCACAGATACGCAGTATTTT,CSVAGLAGFTDTQYF
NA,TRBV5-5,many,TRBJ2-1,TGTGCCAGCAGATCTCCCGCGGACAATGAGCAGTTCTTC,CASRSPADNEQFF
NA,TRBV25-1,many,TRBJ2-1,TGTGCCAGCAGTTTCGGGGCTCCTAATGAGCAGTTCTTC,CASSFGAPNEQFF
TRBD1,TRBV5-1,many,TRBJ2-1,TGCGCCAGCAGCCCCCGGACAGGTGGGAATGAGCAGTTCTTC,CASSPRTGGNEQFF
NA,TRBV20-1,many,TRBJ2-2,TGCAGTGCTAGAGGGGGCAGGTACACCGGGGAGCTGTTTTTT,CSARGGRYTGELFF
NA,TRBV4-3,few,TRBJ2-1,TGCGCCAGCAGCCAAGGTACAGGGCCCACCGGGAATGAGCAGTTCTTC,CASSQGTGPTGNEQFF
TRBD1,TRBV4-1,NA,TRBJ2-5,TGCGCCAGCAGCCAATGGACAGGGGGCTGGGAGACCCAGTACTTC,CASSQWTGGWETQYF
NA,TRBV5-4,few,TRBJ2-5,TGTGCCAGCAGCTTGGAGGAGACGGAGACCCAGTACTTC,CASSLEETETQYF
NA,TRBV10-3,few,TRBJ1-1,TGTGCCATCAGACCAGGGGAGAACACTGAAGCTTTCTTT,CAIRPGENTEAFF
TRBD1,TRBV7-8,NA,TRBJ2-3,TGTGCCAGCAGCTTCAGGGGGCTAGAGCAGTATTTT,CASSFRGLEQYF
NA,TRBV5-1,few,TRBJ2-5,TGCGCCAGCAGCTTGGTTGGACAGCCTCAAGAGACCCAGTACTTC,CASSLVGQPQETQYF
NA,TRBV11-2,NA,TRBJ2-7,TGTGCCAGCAGCTTAGAAGACGAAATAAATTACGAGCAGTACTTC,CASSLEDEINYEQYF
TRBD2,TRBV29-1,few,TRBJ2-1,TGCAGCGCCGGCGGGGGGGTGGGAAATGAGCAGTTCTTC,CSAGGGVGNEQFF
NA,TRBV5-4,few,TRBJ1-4,TGTGCCAGCAGCCATCAGGGGGAAAAACTGTTTTTT,CASSHQGEKLFF
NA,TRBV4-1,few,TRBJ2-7,TGCGCCAGCAGCCAGGGGACGGGTAGCTCCTACGAGCAGTACTTC,CASSQGTGSSYEQYF
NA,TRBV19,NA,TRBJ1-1,TGTGCCAGCACGACAGCGGAACACACTGAAGCTTTCTTT,CASTTAEHTEAFF
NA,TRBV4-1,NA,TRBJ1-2,TGCGCCAGCAGCCAAGATAGGGAGCCCGCTAACTATGGCTACACCTTC,CASSQDREPANYGYTF
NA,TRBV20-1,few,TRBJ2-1,TGCAGTGCTAGAGTTATCGCTCCCAGGGTAATAGGCAATATTGAGCAGTTCTTC,CSARVIAPRVIGNIEQFF
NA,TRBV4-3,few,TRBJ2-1,TGCGCCAGCAGCCACCGCACGGGACTCAGCTCCTACAATGAGCAGTTCTTC,CASSHRTGLSSYNEQFF
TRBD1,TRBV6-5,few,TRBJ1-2,TGTGCCAGCAGTTACCTGACAGGGGTCTATGGCTACACCTTC,CASSYLTGVYGYTF
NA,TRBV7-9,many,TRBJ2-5,TGTGCCAGCAGCTCCAGTCTAGAAGAGACCCAGTACTTC,CASSSSLEETQYF
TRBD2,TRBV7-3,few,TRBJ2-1,TGTGCCAGCAGCTGGCTAGCGGGTTACAATGAGCAGTTCTTC,CASSWLAGYNEQFF
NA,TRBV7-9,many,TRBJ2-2,TGTGCCAGCAGCTTATTTACCGGGCCGGGCTTTACCGGGGAGCTGTTTTTT,CASSLFTGPGFTGELFF
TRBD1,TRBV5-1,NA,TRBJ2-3,TGCGCCAGCAGCTGGAGGGGACAGGATTATCCAATTAGCACAGATACGCAGTATTTT,CASSWRGQDYPISTDTQYF
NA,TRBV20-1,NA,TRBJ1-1,TGCAGTGTAGAGGGGTTGAACACTGAAGCTTTCTTT,CSVEGLNTEAFF
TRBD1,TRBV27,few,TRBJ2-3,TGTGCCAGCAGTGGCCGGACAGGGGTAGCAGATACGCAGTATTTT,CASSGRTGVADTQYF
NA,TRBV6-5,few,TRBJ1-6,TGTGCCAGCAGCCAGTACACAGGGAGATCTTCACCCCTCCACTTT,CASSQYTGRSSPLHF
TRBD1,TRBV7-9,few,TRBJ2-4,TGTGCCAGCAGCTCGTCGACAGGGGGGGTACTTCAGTACTTC,CASSSSTGGVLQYF
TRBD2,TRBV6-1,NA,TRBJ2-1,TGTGCCAGCAGTGAAAACAGCGGGGGATACAATGAGCAGTTCTTC,CASSENSGGYNEQFF